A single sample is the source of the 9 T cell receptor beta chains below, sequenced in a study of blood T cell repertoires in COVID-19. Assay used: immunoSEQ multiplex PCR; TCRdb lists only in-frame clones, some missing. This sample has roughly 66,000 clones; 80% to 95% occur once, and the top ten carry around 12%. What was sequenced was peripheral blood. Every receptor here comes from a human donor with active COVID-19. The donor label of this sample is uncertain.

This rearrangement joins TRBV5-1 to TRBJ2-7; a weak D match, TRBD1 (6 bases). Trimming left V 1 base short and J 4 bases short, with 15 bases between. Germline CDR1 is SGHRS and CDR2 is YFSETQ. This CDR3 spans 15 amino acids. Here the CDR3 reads CASSLSTGPIYEQYF. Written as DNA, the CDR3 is TGCGCCAGCAGCTTGTCGACAGGACCCATTTACGAGCAGTACTTC. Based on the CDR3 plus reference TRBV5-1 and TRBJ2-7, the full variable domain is KAGVTQTPRYLIKTRGQQVTLSCSPISGHRSVSWYQQTPGQGLQFLFEYFSETQRNKGNFPGRFSGRQFSNSRSEMNVSTLELGDSALYLCASSLSTGPIYEQYFGPGTRLTVT.

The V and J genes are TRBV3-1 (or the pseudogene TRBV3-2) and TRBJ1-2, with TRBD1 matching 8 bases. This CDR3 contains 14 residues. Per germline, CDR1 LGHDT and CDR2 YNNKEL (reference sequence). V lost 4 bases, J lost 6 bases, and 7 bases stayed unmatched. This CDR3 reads CASSPGTGSNGYTF. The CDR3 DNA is TGTGCCAGCAGCCCCGGGACAGGTTCGAATGGCTACACCTTC.

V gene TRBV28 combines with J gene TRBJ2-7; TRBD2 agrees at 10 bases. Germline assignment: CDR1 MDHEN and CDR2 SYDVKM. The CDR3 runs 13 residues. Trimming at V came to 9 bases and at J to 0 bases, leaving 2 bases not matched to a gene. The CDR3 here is CASSSGSSYEQYF. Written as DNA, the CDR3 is TGTGCCAGTTCTAGCGGGAGCTCCTACGAGCAGTACTTC.

The CDR3 reads CASSVTSGSPDTQYF. CDR3 in DNA: TGTGCCAGCAGCGTGACTAGCGGGAGTCCAGATACGCAGTATTTT. The chain is built from TRBV9 and TRBJ2-3; 12 bases match TRBD2. CDR3 length equals 15 residues. Germline values: CDR1 SGDLS, CDR2 YYNGEE. Unmatched junction bases numbered 2, after V lost 2 bases and J lost 4 bases.

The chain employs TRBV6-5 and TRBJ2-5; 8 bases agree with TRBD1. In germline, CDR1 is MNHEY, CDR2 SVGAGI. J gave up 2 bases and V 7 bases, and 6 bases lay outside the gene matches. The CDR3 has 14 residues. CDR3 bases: TGTGCCAGCACCACCCGGGACAGGCAAGAGACCCAGTACTTC. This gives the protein CASTTRDRQETQYF.

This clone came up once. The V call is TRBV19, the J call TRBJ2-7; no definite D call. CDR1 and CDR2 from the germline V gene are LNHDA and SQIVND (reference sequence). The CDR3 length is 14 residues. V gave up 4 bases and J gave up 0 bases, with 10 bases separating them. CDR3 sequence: CASSTSGNSYEQYF. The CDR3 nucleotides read TGTGCCAGTAGTACTAGTGGCAACTCCTACGAGCAGTACTTC.

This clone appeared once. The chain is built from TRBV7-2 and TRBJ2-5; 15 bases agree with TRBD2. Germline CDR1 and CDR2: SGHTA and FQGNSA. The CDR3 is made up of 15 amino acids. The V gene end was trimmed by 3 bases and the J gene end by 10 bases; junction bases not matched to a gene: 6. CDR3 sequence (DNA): TGTGCCAGCAGCTTCCGGACTAGCGGGAGGGTGAGCCAGTACTTC. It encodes CASSFRTSGRVSQYF. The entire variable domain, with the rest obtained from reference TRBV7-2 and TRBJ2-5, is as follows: GAGVSQSPSNKVTEKGKDVELRCDPISGHTALYWYRQSLGQGLEFLIYFQGNSAPDKSGLPSDRFSAERTGGSVSTLTIQRTQQEDSAVYLCASSFRTSGRVSQYFGPGTRLLVL.

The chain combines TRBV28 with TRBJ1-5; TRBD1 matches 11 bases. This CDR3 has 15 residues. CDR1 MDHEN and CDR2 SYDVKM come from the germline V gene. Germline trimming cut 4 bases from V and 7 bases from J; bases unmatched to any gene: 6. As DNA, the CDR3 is TGTGCCAGCAGTTCCCCGGACAGGGGGCAGCAGCCCCAGCATTTT. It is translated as CASSSPDRGQQPQHF. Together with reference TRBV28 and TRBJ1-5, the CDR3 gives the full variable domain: DVKVTQSSRYLVKRTGEKVFLECVQDMDHENMFWYRQDPGLGLRLIYFSYDVKMKEKGDIPEGYSVSREKKERFSLILESASTNQTSMYLCASSSPDRGQQPQHFGDGTRLSIL.

Here the CDR3 DNA reads TGTGCCATCAGTGTCAGGGGGCCCACTGAAGCTTTCTTT. Translating gives CAISVRGPTEAFF. The V gene is TRBV10-3, the J gene TRBJ1-1; 8 bases are a match to TRBD1. The ends lost 4 bases at V and 4 bases at J; junction bases unmatched: 2. The CDR3 is 13 residues long. Germline lookup yields CDR1 ENHRY and CDR2 SYGVKD.